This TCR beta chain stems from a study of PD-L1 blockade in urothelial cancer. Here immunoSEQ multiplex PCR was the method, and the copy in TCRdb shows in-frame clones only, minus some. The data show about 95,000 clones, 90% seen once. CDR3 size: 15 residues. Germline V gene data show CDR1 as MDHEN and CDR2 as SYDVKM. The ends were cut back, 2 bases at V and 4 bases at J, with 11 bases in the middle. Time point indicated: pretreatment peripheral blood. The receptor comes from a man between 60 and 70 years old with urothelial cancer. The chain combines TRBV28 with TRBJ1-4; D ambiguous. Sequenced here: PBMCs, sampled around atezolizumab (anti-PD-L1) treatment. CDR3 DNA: TGTGCCAGCAGTTTAATGTTGGGAGGTAATGAAAAACTGTTTTTT. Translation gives CASSLMLGGNEKLFF.